This entry lists 2 T cell receptor beta chains sequenced from one sample in a study of graft-versus-host responses after intestinal transplantation. TCRdb keeps only in-frame clones here, not all; method: immunoSEQ multiplex PCR. Among 75,000 to 100,000 clones listed, 85% to 95% were seen once. For these receptors, no antigen is known. The sample here was unstimulated CD8+ T cells sorted from spleen or lymph node cells, taken before intestinal transplant. The receptors originated from a human donor who received an intestinal transplant.

As for this clone: The sample carries other DNA sequences with the same CDR3. The J gene is TRBJ2-7, the V gene TRBV30, with D tentatively TRBD1 (5 bases). The CDR3 spans 12 residues. Per germline, CDR1 GTSNPN and CDR2 SVGIG (reference sequence). V was shortened by 0 bases and J by 4 bases, with 7 bases between the two germline ends. CDR3 sequence reads: CAWSVAGYEQYF. The CDR3, as DNA: TGTGCCTGGAGTGTAGCAGGGTACGAGCAGTACTTC.

This chain joins TRBV15 and TRBJ1-1; unclear D gene. This CDR3 comprises 14 residues. The V gene lost 4 bases and the J gene lost 6 bases, with 15 bases spanning the gap. The germline CDR1 and CDR2 sequences are LNHNV and YYDKDF (reference sequence). The chain's CDR3 is CATSTAAPGAEAFF. The CDR3 nucleotides read TGTGCCACCAGCACGGCAGCCCCCGGGGCTGAAGCTTTCTTT.